The clone carrying this T cell receptor (beta chain) was observed many times. Its antigen is still unknown. The data are from a study of T cells in Graves' hyperthyroidism and ophthalmopathy. Regarding the study as a whole: Ophthalmopathy was identified by the model a median about 6.8 months ahead of onset.

Germline CDR1 and CDR2: MNHEY and SVGEGT. The V and J ends lost 0 bases and 0 bases respectively, with 12 bases between them. CDR3 length: 17 residues. The diagnostic basis comprised clinical symptoms, serum thyroxine and TRAb, thyroid ultrasound and orbital computed tomography. Around 10 ml fresh peripheral blood yielded the PBMCs. TCR beta CDR3 regions were amplified from RNA. The primer set for the first-round RT-PCR of the TCR CDR3 was HTBI. A single record per CDR3 protein comes from TCRdb applying MiXCR to the multiplex PCR reads. Altogether some 250,000 distinct CDR3 sequences are present, approximately 15% being singletons, with the ten largest covering less than 15%.

The chain carries TRBV6-2 or TRBV6-3 and TRBJ1-3, with D unclear. Sequenced material: blood. The source is a woman aged 40 to 50 with Graves' hyperthyroidism that later progressed to Graves' ophthalmopathy. The chain's CDR3 is CASSYSGLRTSGNTIYF. CDR3 coding DNA: TGTGCCAGCAGTTACTCCGGGTTGCGGACCTCTGGAAACACCATATATTTT.